The T cell receptor (beta chain) under discussion was sequenced for a study of CD8+CD57+ T cells in acquired aplastic anemia. Study context: CD4+ and CD8+ cells, once sorted, gave DNA averaging around 3.4 ug. Broader study findings: Simpson's diversity of CD8+ cells was not significantly different in patients compared with controls. Patients and controls turned out to have roughly 31 CD8+ CDR3 sequences in common.

With 1 base removed from V and 4 bases from J, the gap between germline ends came to 16 bases. This CDR3 comprises 17 residues. Germline assignment: CDR1 LNHDA and CDR2 SQIVND (reference sequence). Those patients picked for sequencing had displayed CD8+CD57+ cell expansion on flow cytometry. Blood sampling was performed on the patients, and none of them had received therapy by then. The sample holds many counts of this clonotype. Its matching antigen is unknown. TCR beta VDJ and CDR3 profiles were obtained from a genomic DNA template. TCRdb reprocessed the reads via MiXCR and lists one record per CDR3 protein. This sample has approximately 190,000 distinct CDR3 sequences, with 40% to 50% found just once.

Sequencing was performed on sorted CD4+, CD8+, or CD8+CD57+ T cells (not recorded which) from PBMCs. J is TRBJ1-4 and V is TRBV19; D not certain. This TCR came from a human donor with aplastic anemia. The CDR3 nucleotides are TGTGCCAGTAGTATAGTTTGGTTCCATGGGGATAATGAAAAACTGTTTTTT. Its protein product is CASSIVWFHGDNEKLFF.